The 10 T cell receptor beta chains below were found in one sample sequenced in a study of OX40 agonist ivuxolimab in advanced cancers. Library preparation was by the immunoSEQ multiplex PCR assay. TCRdb obtained this table from immuneACCESS and retained in-frame rearrangements with V and J assigned. These tables miss some clones; where compared with another copy, unresolved V genes account for less than half of the shortfall, and the remainder is unexplained. The sample contains fewer than 85,000 clones, approximately 80% of them found a single time. Together, the top ten hold roughly 0.5% of the sample. The source material was CD4+ or CD8+ T cells sorted from blood, sampled in a trial of the OX40 agonist ivuxolimab. The receptor source for this set is an adult with an advanced solid tumor such as melanoma, head and neck, liver or kidney cancer.

The genes are TRBV30 and TRBJ2-7; D might be TRBD1 or TRBD2, each matching 5 bases. There are 15 residues in the CDR3. V was cut by 3 bases and J by 2 bases, with 17 bases left in between. Germline CDR1 GTSNPN, CDR2 SVGIG (reference sequence). CDR3 in DNA: TGTGCCTGGAGGAACGAGAGGGGTAATACCTACGAGCAGTACTTC. Protein sequence: CAWRNERGNTYEQYF.

This clone was recorded only once. The CDR3 DNA follows: TGCGCCAGCAGCCAATTGATCGAAGAGACCCAGTACTTC. Amino acid sequence: CASSQLIEETQYF. The gene calls are TRBV4-3 and TRBJ2-5; D call uncertain. Trimming removed 2 bases at V and 3 bases at J, with 7 bases between. Germline values: CDR1 LGHNA, CDR2 YSLEER. This CDR3 is built from 13 residues.

This rearrangement joins TRBV5-5 to TRBJ1-2; D is perhaps TRBD1 (5 bases). V lost 4 bases and J lost 4, with 11 bases in between. The CDR3 consists of 13 residues. The germline gives CDR1 SGHKS, CDR2 YYEKEE (reference sequence). The CDR3 loop is CASSVGVGYGYTF. Here the CDR3 DNA reads TGTGCCAGCAGCGTGGGGGTAGGCTATGGCTACACCTTC.

This clone has only a few counts. The J gene is TRBJ1-6, the V gene TRBV19; 9 bases agree with TRBD1. This CDR3 has 14 residues. V trimming: 4 bases; J trimming: 7 bases; junction bases outside the gene matches: 2. Looked up from germline, CDR1 is LNHDA and CDR2 is SQIVND (reference sequence). CDR3 protein: CASSTGQGNSPLHF. In DNA, the CDR3 is TGTGCCAGTAGTACCGGACAGGGGAATTCACCCCTCCACTTT.

V and J are TRBV7-3 and TRBJ2-7; 9 nucleotides line up with TRBD1. The CDR3 is made up of 16 amino acids. Germline CDR1 reads SGHTA; CDR2 reads FQGTGA. After removal of 2 bases from V and 3 bases from J, the junction contained 8 bases not matched to a gene. CDR3 residues: CASSLGPGQGGYEQYF. The CDR3 DNA sequence: TGTGCCAGCAGCTTAGGACCGGGACAGGGCGGCTACGAGCAGTACTTC.

The chain recombines TRBV9 with TRBJ2-3; tentative D call: TRBD1 (6 bases). V was pared by 0 bases and J by 6 bases, with 17 bases between. This CDR3 spans 16 amino acids. Germline V gene sequence: CDR1 SGDLS, CDR2 YYNGEE. DNA of the CDR3: TGTGCCAGCAGCGTAGCCGGGACAACGCCTTTCGATACGCAGTATTTT. It encodes CASSVAGTTPFDTQYF.

The chain employs TRBV19 and TRBJ2-5; TRBD1 might be the D (6 bases). The germline V gene encodes CDR1 LNHDA and CDR2 SQIVND (reference sequence). This CDR3 comprises 11 residues. V was cut by 9 bases and J by 5 bases, with 10 bases left in between. DNA of the CDR3: TGTGCCAGACAGGGTTGGGAGACCCAGTACTTC. Its translation: CARQGWETQYF.

In DNA, the CDR3 is TGTGCCAGCAGCTTGGGACAGGGTGATGGCTACACCTTC. This sequence encodes CASSLGQGDGYTF. This rearrangement joins TRBV5-5 to TRBJ1-2; 7 bases line up with TRBD1. J was trimmed by 6 bases and V by 0 bases; bases with no gene match: 2. The CDR3 has 13 amino acids. Germline values: CDR1 SGHKS, CDR2 YYEKEE (reference sequence).

This rearrangement joins TRBV18 to TRBJ2-2; D remains unclear. The V end was cut by 4 bases, the J end by 1 base, with 13 bases between. The germline V gene encodes CDR1 KGHSH and CDR2 LQKENI. The CDR3 totals 16 residues. The CDR3 spells CASSLNGQENTGELFF. CDR3 nucleotides: TGTGCCAGCTCACTAAACGGGCAGGAGAACACCGGGGAGCTGTTTTTT. Drawing the rest from reference TRBV18 and TRBJ2-2, the complete variable domain is NAGVMQNPRHLVRRRGQEARLRCSPMKGHSHVYWYRQLPEEGLKFMVYLQKENIIDESGMPKERFSAEFPKEGPSILRIQQVVRGDSAAYFCASSLNGQENTGELFFGEGSRLTVL.

This clone was detected only once. This sequence joins TRBV6-5 and TRBJ1-1; a possible D gene is TRBD1 (5 bases). Deletions cut 5 bases from V and 6 bases from J, with 10 bases between. Germline CDR1 is MNHEY and CDR2 is SVGAGI. This CDR3 is built from 12 residues. The CDR3 reads CASSLGGAEAFF. The DNA of the CDR3 is TGTGCCAGCAGTCTGGGAGGGGCTGAAGCTTTCTTT.